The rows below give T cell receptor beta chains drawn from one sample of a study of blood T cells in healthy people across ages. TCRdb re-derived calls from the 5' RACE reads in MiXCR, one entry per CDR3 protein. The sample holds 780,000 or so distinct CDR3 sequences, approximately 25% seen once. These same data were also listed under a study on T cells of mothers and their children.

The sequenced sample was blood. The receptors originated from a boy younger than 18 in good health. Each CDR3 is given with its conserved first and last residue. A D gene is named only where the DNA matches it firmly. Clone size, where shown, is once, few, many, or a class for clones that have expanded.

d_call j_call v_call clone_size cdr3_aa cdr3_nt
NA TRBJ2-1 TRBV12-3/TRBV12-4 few CASSSWGRPLDEQFF TGTGCCAGCAGCTCCTGGGGCCGGCCCCTCGATGAGCAGTTCTTC
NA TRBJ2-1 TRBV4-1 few CASSLGHGPVNEQFF TGCGCCAGCAGCCTAGGACACGGACCGGTCAATGAGCAGTTCTTC
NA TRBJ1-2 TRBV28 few CASIPGVTNYGYTF TGTGCCAGCATCCCAGGGGTCACTAACTATGGCTACACCTTC
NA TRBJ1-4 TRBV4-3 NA CASSPQQGDEKLFF TGCGCCAGCAGCCCGCAACAGGGTGATGAAAAACTGTTTTTT
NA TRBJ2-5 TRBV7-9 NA CASSRAGKETQYF TGTGCCAGCAGCCGGGCGGGAAAAGAGACCCAGTACTTC
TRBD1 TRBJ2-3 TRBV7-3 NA CASSPQGADTQYF TGTGCCAGCAGTCCTCAGGGGGCAGATACGCAGTATTTT
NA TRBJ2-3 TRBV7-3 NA CASSSSAALRADTQYF TGTGCCAGCAGCTCGAGTGCGGCTCTGAGGGCAGATACGCAGTATTTT
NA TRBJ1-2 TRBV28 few CASRRSLEGYTF TGTGCCAGCAGACGCTCCCTTGAAGGCTACACCTTC
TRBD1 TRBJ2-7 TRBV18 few CASSPGGQGTYEQYF TGTGCCAGTTCACCAGGGGGACAGGGGACCTACGAGCAGTACTTC
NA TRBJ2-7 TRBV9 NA CASSAFPSSYEQYF TGTGCCAGCAGCGCCTTCCCGAGCTCCTACGAGCAGTACTTC
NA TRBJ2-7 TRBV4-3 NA CASSQDRDASSYEQYF TGCGCCAGCAGCCAAGATAGGGATGCCAGCTCCTACGAGCAGTACTTC
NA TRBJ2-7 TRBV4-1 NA CASSLTGFSYEQYF TGCGCCAGCAGCCTTACAGGGTTCTCCTACGAGCAGTACTTC
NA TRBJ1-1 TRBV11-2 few CASSPPARQWGNTEAFF TGTGCCAGCAGCCCGCCCGCCCGACAGTGGGGGAACACTGAAGCTTTCTTT
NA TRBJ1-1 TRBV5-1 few CASSEGHSSEAFF TGCGCCAGCAGCGAGGGACATTCATCTGAAGCTTTCTTT
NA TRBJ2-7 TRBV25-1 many CASSDSLATYEQYF TGTGCCAGCAGTGACTCGCTAGCGACCTACGAGCAGTACTTC
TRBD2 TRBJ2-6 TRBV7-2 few CASSQALAVGVGANVLTF TGTGCCAGCAGCCAAGCACTAGCGGTTGGCGTTGGGGCCAACGTCCTGACTTTC
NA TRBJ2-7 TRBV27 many CASSLDSISYEQYF TGTGCCAGCAGTTTAGACAGTATTTCCTACGAGCAGTACTTC
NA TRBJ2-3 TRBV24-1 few CATSDFPPYRRTDTQYF TGTGCCACCAGTGATTTTCCCCCCTACCGCCGCACAGATACGCAGTATTTT
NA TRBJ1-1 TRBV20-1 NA CSARQVHTEAFF TGCAGTGCGAGACAGGTTCACACTGAAGCTTTCTTT
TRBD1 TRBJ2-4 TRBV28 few CASRTSGTEKNIQYF TGTGCCAGCAGGACCTCCGGGACAGAAAAAAACATTCAGTACTTC
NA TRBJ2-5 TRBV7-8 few CASSPGPGTRYF TGTGCCAGCAGCCCGGGCCCGGGAACACGTTACTTC
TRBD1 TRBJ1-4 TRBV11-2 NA CASSFSRDRGYPTNEKLFF TGTGCCAGCAGCTTCTCCCGGGACAGGGGGTATCCAACTAATGAAAAACTGTTTTTT
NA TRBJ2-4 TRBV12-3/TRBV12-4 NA CASSLNYVKNIQYF TGTGCCAGCAGTTTAAACTATGTCAAAAACATTCAGTACTTC
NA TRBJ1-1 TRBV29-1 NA CSSREDHRNTEAFF TGCAGCTCCCGGGAAGACCACAGGAACACTGAAGCTTTCTTT
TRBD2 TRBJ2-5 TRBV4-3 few CASSQDGGLVSETQYF TGCGCCAGCAGCCAAGATGGGGGACTAGTTTCGGAGACCCAGTACTTC
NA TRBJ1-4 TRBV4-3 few CASSQGSLRVGEKLFF TGCGCCAGCAGCCAGGGCTCCCTCAGGGTGGGTGAAAAACTGTTTTTT
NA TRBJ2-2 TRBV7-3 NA CASSLGRGAYTNTGELFF TGTGCCAGCAGCTTAGGTCGCGGAGCTTATACGAACACCGGGGAGCTGTTTTTT
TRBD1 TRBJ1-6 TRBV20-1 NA CSARTGTGDSPLHF TGCAGTGCTAGGACCGGGACAGGGGATTCACCCCTCCACTTT
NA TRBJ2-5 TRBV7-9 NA CASSPTTEETQYF TGTGCCAGCAGCCCTACAACCGAAGAGACCCAGTACTTC
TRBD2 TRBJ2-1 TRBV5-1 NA CASSRPVVPSGMDNEQFF TGCGCCAGCAGCCGCCCCGTTGTCCCTAGCGGGATGGACAATGAGCAGTTCTTC
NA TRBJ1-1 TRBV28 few CASSSQGLIITEAFF TGTGCCAGCAGCTCCCAAGGCCTGATTATCACTGAAGCTTTCTTT
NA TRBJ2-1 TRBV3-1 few CASSQALVLQNEQFF TGTGCCAGCAGCCAAGCATTAGTTCTTCAGAATGAGCAGTTCTTC
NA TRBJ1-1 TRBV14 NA CASSRHRDLPFF TGTGCCAGCAGCCGCCACCGGGACTTACCATTCTTT
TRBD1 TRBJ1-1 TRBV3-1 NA CASSQNTGGATEAFF TGTGCCAGCAGCCAGAATACAGGGGGCGCTACTGAAGCTTTCTTT
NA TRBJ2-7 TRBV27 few CASSLNMGFAYEQYF TGTGCCAGCAGTTTAAATATGGGATTCGCTTACGAGCAGTACTTC
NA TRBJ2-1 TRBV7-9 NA CASSLARVTRNEQFF TGTGCCAGCAGCTTAGCAAGGGTTACGAGGAATGAGCAGTTCTTC
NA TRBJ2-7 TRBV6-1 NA CASILIQGGIYEQYF TGTGCCAGCATTCTCATACAGGGTGGAATCTACGAGCAGTACTTC
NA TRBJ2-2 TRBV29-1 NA CSVEDLVGELVF TGCAGCGTTGAAGATTTGGTGGGGGAGCTGGTTTTT
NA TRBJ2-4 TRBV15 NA CATSSGYRDTKNIQYF TGTGCCACCAGCAGCGGTTACAGGGATACCAAAAACATTCAGTACTTC
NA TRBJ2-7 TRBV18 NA CASSPPDRRYEQYF TGTGCCAGCTCACCACCGGACCGGCGCTACGAGCAGTACTTC
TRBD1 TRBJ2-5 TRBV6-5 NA CASSSPDRVPQETQYF TGTGCCAGCAGTTCCCCGGACAGGGTCCCACAAGAGACCCAGTACTTC
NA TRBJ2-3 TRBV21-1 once CASTGTGQTDTQYF TGTGCCAGCACCGGGACAGGGCAAACAGATACGCAGTATTTT
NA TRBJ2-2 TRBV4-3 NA CASSQGHTNTGELFF TGCGCCAGCAGCCAAGGACACACGAACACCGGGGAGCTGTTTTTT
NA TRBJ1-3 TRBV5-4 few CASSSDRSGNTIYF TGTGCCAGCAGCTCGGACCGCTCTGGAAACACCATATATTTT
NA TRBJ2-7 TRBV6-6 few CASSPHPTGKSNEQYF TGTGCCAGCAGTCCCCACCCGACGGGGAAGAGCAACGAGCAGTACTTC
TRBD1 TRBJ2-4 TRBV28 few CASYNRGQINIQYF TGTGCCAGTTATAACAGGGGGCAAATAAACATTCAGTACTTC
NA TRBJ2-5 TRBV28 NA CASSFPAQETQYF TGTGCCAGCAGTTTCCCAGCCCAAGAGACCCAGTACTTC
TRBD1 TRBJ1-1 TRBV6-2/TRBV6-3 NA CASMLRTGGGFF TGTGCCAGCATGCTGAGGACAGGTGGTGGTTTCTTT
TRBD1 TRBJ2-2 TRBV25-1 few CASSEWDRANTGELFF TGTGCCAGCAGTGAATGGGACAGGGCGAACACCGGGGAGCTGTTTTTT
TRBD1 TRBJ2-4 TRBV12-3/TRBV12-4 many CASSSPGQGNIQYF TGTGCCAGCAGTTCTCCGGGACAGGGAAACATTCAGTACTTC
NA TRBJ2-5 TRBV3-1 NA CASSPNVGWPFF TGTGCCAGCAGCCCAAACGTCGGGTGGCCGTTCTTC
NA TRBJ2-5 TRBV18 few CASSPSKETQYF TGTGCCAGCTCACCGTCAAAAGAGACCCAGTACTTC
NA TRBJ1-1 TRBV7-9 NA CASNGDMNTEAFF TGTGCCAGCAATGGAGATATGAACACTGAAGCTTTCTTT
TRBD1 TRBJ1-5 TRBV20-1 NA CSASPGQGRNQPQHF TGCAGTGCTAGTCCGGGACAGGGAAGGAATCAGCCCCAGCATTTT
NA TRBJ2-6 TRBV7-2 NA CASSYGHSGANVLTF TGTGCCAGCAGCTATGGACACTCTGGGGCCAACGTCCTGACCTTC
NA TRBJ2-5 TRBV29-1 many CSAGVLGGETQYF TGCAGCGCTGGGGTTCTCGGGGGCGAGACCCAGTACTTC
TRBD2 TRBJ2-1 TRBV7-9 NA CASSSHGLAGGNEQFF TGTGCCAGCAGTTCTCATGGACTAGCGGGGGGGAATGAGCAGTTCTTC
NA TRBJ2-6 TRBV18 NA CASSPQKSGANVLTF TGTGCCAGCTCACCACAGAAGTCGGGGGCCAACGTCCTGACTTTC
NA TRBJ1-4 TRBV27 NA CASSLGPVNEKLFF TGTGCCAGCAGTTTAGGGCCTGTTAATGAAAAACTGTTTTTT